Listed below are T cell receptor beta chains from one sample, sequenced in a study of cytomegalovirus exposure and HLA in healthy donors. TCRdb keeps only in-frame clones here, not all; method: immunoSEQ multiplex PCR. The table records 150,000 to 200,000 clones, roughly 80% of them present only once. The sequencing sample was made of PBMCs. The receptor set was obtained from a male donor in good health and CMV-seropositive. Both conserved end residues are part of each CDR3. Each record gives: D gene, clone size, J gene, V gene, CDR3 DNA, CDR3 protein. The D gene is left open where the match is weak. Clone size appears in some rows only: once, few, many, or a class for an expanded clone.

D gene: TRBD2
clone size: NA
J gene: TRBJ2-5
V gene: TRBV7-6
CDR3 DNA: TGTGCCAGCAGCTTAGATGGGGGAGGGCAGTACTTC
CDR3 protein: CASSLDGGGQYF

D gene: TRBD1
clone size: NA
J gene: TRBJ2-5
V gene: TRBV2
CDR3 DNA: TGTGCCAGCACGTATGGGACAGGGTTAAAGACCCAGTACTTC
CDR3 protein: CASTYGTGLKTQYF

D gene: NA
clone size: once
J gene: TRBJ1-3
V gene: TRBV7-2
CDR3 DNA: TGTGCCAGCAGTCGAACAGGTGGAAAAGGAAACACCATATATTTT
CDR3 protein: CASSRTGGKGNTIYF

D gene: TRBD2
clone size: NA
J gene: TRBJ2-5
V gene: TRBV4-3
CDR3 DNA: TGCGCCAGCAGCCAAGATGGCGGGGGGTTTCAAGAGACCCAGTACTTC
CDR3 protein: CASSQDGGGFQETQYF

D gene: TRBD2
clone size: few
J gene: TRBJ2-3
V gene: TRBV30
CDR3 DNA: TGTGCCTGGAGTGTGCTAGCGGGGACTTCAGATACGCAGTATTTT
CDR3 protein: CAWSVLAGTSDTQYF

D gene: NA
clone size: NA
J gene: TRBJ1-3
V gene: TRBV27
CDR3 DNA: TGTGCCAGCAGTCGCGACTCTGGAAACACCATATATTTT
CDR3 protein: CASSRDSGNTIYF

D gene: NA
clone size: NA
J gene: TRBJ2-7
V gene: TRBV30
CDR3 DNA: TGTGCCTGGAGTGACCCATCCGGGGTTGCCGAGCAGTACTTC
CDR3 protein: CAWSDPSGVAEQYF

D gene: NA
clone size: once
J gene: TRBJ2-7
V gene: TRBV7-2
CDR3 DNA: TGTGCCAGCAGCTTATACTTGCGCGAGCAGTACTTC
CDR3 protein: CASSLYLREQYF

D gene: NA
clone size: NA
J gene: TRBJ2-7
V gene: TRBV6-5
CDR3 DNA: TGTGCCAGTAGGCAGGGATTTACCTCCTACGAGCAGTACTTC
CDR3 protein: CASRQGFTSYEQYF

D gene: NA
clone size: few
J gene: TRBJ1-2
V gene: TRBV28
CDR3 DNA: TGTGCCAGCAGTTTAGTCCAGCGCCTTCACTTCTATGGCTACACCTTC
CDR3 protein: CASSLVQRLHFYGYTF

D gene: NA
clone size: NA
J gene: TRBJ1-2
V gene: TRBV7-9
CDR3 DNA: TGTGCCAGCAGCCCCCGCCAGGGGCCGGAGGGCTACACCTTC
CDR3 protein: CASSPRQGPEGYTF

D gene: NA
clone size: NA
J gene: TRBJ1-4
V gene: TRBV27
CDR3 DNA: TGTGCCAGCAGAGAACGACAGTGGGCGGGAGAAAAACTGTTTTTT
CDR3 protein: CASRERQWAGEKLFF

D gene: TRBD1
clone size: NA
J gene: TRBJ1-1
V gene: TRBV5-6
CDR3 DNA: TGTGCCAGCAGCTTCCCGGACAGGGTTGGGGCTTTCTTT
CDR3 protein: CASSFPDRVGAFF

D gene: NA
clone size: NA
J gene: TRBJ2-7
V gene: TRBV30
CDR3 DNA: TGTGCCTGGAGTACCGGACAACTGGGGGAGCAGTACTTC
CDR3 protein: CAWSTGQLGEQYF

D gene: TRBD1
clone size: NA
J gene: TRBJ1-2
V gene: TRBV5-1
CDR3 DNA: TGCGCCAGCAGCTTGGGACAGGGCGTCCTAGGCTATGGCTACACCTTC
CDR3 protein: CASSLGQGVLGYGYTF

D gene: TRBD1
clone size: NA
J gene: TRBJ2-7
V gene: TRBV28
CDR3 DNA: TGTGCCAGCAGTAGTTCCGGGACAGGGTTATACGAGCAGTACTTC
CDR3 protein: CASSSSGTGLYEQYF

D gene: NA
clone size: NA
J gene: TRBJ1-4
V gene: TRBV4-3
CDR3 DNA: TGCGCCAGCAGCCAAGATCACAGGGTGCGGGAAAAACTGTTTTTT
CDR3 protein: CASSQDHRVREKLFF

D gene: NA
clone size: NA
J gene: TRBJ2-4
V gene: TRBV27
CDR3 DNA: TGTGCCAGCAGTTTAGGAGGGTTGGAAAACAGTCAGTACTTC
CDR3 protein: CASSLGGLENSQYF

D gene: NA
clone size: NA
J gene: TRBJ1-6
V gene: TRBV6-8
CDR3 DNA: TGTGCCAGCAGCTACCGGGAGGCAGGGGTCGGGTCCTATAATTCACCCCTCCACTTT
CDR3 protein: CASSYREAGVGSYNSPLHF

D gene: TRBD1
clone size: NA
J gene: TRBJ1-1
V gene: TRBV5-1
CDR3 DNA: TGCGCCAGCAGCTCGGGACAGGGGGCTGGGGACACTGAAGCTTTCTTT
CDR3 protein: CASSSGQGAGDTEAFF

D gene: NA
clone size: NA
J gene: TRBJ1-2
V gene: TRBV27
CDR3 DNA: TGTGCCAGCAGTAACAGGGCCCCCAATGGCTACACCTTC
CDR3 protein: CASSNRAPNGYTF